This record concerns one T cell receptor beta chain sequence. This same CDR3 is encoded by further DNA sequences in the sample. The sample is drawn from a study of shared clonotypes between healthy human individuals. About the study: Three plates each covered CD4 naive and memory; CD8 naive two, CD8 memory one.

Unmatched junction bases numbered 4, after V lost 4 bases and J lost 4 bases. Germline V lookup: CDR1 LNHNV, CDR2 YYDKDF (reference sequence). The CDR3 spans 14 residues. Sequencing was performed with immunoSEQ multiplex PCR; in TCRdb, only in-frame clones are kept and a portion is missing. The data contain over a million clones, about 96% of them singletons. Sequencing was carried out using naive CD4+ T cells sorted from blood. As to subset: CD45RA+ positively selected. The J gene is TRBJ2-7, the V gene TRBV15, with 10 bases matching TRBD1. The sequence was collected from a man under 40 in good health. In DNA form, the CDR3 reads TGTGCCACCAGCATTGACAGGGGGCCTTACGAGCAGTACTTC. Amino acid sequence: CATSIDRGPYEQYF.